This entry features one TCR beta chain sequence. This entry belongs to a study of blood T cell repertoires in COVID-19. In the original analysis: Reference gene primer amplification in the assay estimated nucleated cell counts. TCRdb's table, derived via immunoSEQ multiplex PCR, lists solely in-frame clones and lacks some. That table furnishes V, J and clone size, whereas the DNA furnished D and trimming. The table lists over 200,000 clones, 70% to 90% of them singletons. This clonotype was sampled from a young man with COVID-19, enrolled during active disease. Sequenced material: peripheral blood.

The CDR3 spells CASSHLQGANYEQYF. CDR3 sequence (DNA): TGTGCCAGCAGTCACCTTCAGGGGGCTAACTACGAGCAGTACTTC. The V gene is TRBV6-2 or TRBV6-3, the J gene TRBJ2-7; TRBD1 matches at 8 bases. The CDR3 extends over 15 amino acids. CDR1 MNHEY and CDR2 SVGEGT come from the germline V gene. V shed 5 bases, J shed 3 bases, and the junction held 9 bases outside the gene matches.